The following is a T cell receptor beta chain sequence with its context. What it binds is unknown. Different DNA sequences within this sample yield the same CDR3. All of the isolated RNA was reverse transcribed, so expressed TCRB transcripts were sequenced. Sequencing of naive, central memory and regulatory T cell samples gave an average of around 3.8 million reads. This table comes from immunoSEQ multiplex PCR, and its TCRdb copy is limited to in-frame clones, with some not included. The sample includes about 210,000 clones, roughly 11% of them seen just once. This record belongs to a study of beta chain features in type 1 diabetes. Germline V lookup: CDR1 KGHSH, CDR2 LQKENI. The length of the CDR3 is 13 residues. V gave up 5 bases and J gave up 0 bases, with 8 bases separating them. The authors took one heparinised blood draw, averaging approximately 120 mL, from each donor. Findings of the study overall: A closer apparent resemblance between naive, central memory and Treg TCRB repertoires was seen in patients than in healthy donors.

The chain employs TRBV18 and TRBJ2-7; no definite D call. This TCR was recovered from a man aged 18 to 30 in good health. Sequencing input: central memory CD4+ T cells from blood. The CDR3 bases are TGTGCCAGCTCAGCAGGATCCTCCTACGAGCAGTACTTC. Protein sequence: CASSAGSSYEQYF.